The 4 T cell receptor beta chains given below trace back to one sample, sequenced in a study of OX40 agonist ivuxolimab in advanced cancers. Profiled with immunoSEQ multiplex PCR; TCRdb holds only in-frame clones, not every one. The data show 150,000 to 190,000 clones, roughly 94% seen once. Sequenced here: CD4+ or CD8+ T cells sorted from blood, sampled in a trial of the OX40 agonist ivuxolimab. Receptors were obtained from an adult with an advanced solid tumor such as melanoma, head and neck, liver or kidney cancer.

The chain joins TRBV7-3 to TRBJ1-3; no clear D gene. Germline V gene data show CDR1 as SGHTA and CDR2 as FQGTGA. Deletions cut 3 bases from V and 0 bases from J, with 6 bases between. This CDR3 has 14 amino acids. CDR3 protein: CASSLGNSGNTIYF. As DNA, the CDR3 is TGTGCCAGCAGCTTGGGGAACTCTGGAAACACCATATATTTT.

This chain connects TRBV7-2 to TRBJ1-3; a weak D match, TRBD1 (5 bases). V shed 5 bases and J shed 7 bases, with 12 bases lying between them. From germline, CDR1 is SGHTA and CDR2 FQGNSA. This CDR3 region has 13 residues. The CDR3 sequence: CASSPGGGNTIYF. In nucleotides, the CDR3 is TGTGCCAGCAGCCCCGGGGGGGGGAACACCATATATTTT. The full variable domain, rest sourced from reference TRBV7-2 and TRBJ1-3, is GAGVSQSPSNKVTEKGKDVELRCDPISGHTALYWYRQSLGQGLEFLIYFQGNSAPDKSGLPSDRFSAERTGGSVSTLTIQRTQQEDSAVYLCASSPGGGNTIYFGEGSWLTVV.

The chain employs TRBV2 and TRBJ2-3; weak D call: TRBD1 (6 bases). The CDR3 has 15 amino acids. V was pared by 5 bases and J by 3 bases, with 15 bases between. Germline V gene data show CDR1 as SNHLY and CDR2 as FYNNEI. The CDR3, as DNA: TGTGCCAGCAGTTCACAGGGATTGACGACAGATACGCAGTATTTT. Translation: CASSSQGLTTDTQYF. The variable domain in full, completed from reference TRBV2 and TRBJ2-3, reads EPEVTQTPSHQVTQMGQEVILRCVPISNHLYFYWYRQILGQKVEFLVSFYNNEISEKSEIFDDQFSVERPDGSNFTLKIRSTKLEDSAMYFCASSSQGLTTDTQYFGPGTRLTVL.

The chain is built from TRBV5-1 and TRBJ2-1; 12 bases line up with TRBD2. Trimming removed 2 bases from V and 8 bases from J; junction bases left unmatched: 8. Germline V gives CDR1 SGHRS, CDR2 YFSETQ. The CDR3 covers 16 residues. As DNA, the CDR3 is TGCGCCAGCAGCTTCGCTCTGACTAGCGGGAGAGATGAGCAGTTCTTC. As protein: CASSFALTSGRDEQFF.